The 5 T cell receptor beta chains below come from one sample, sequenced in a study of human T cells and chemical hapten exposure. Sample time point: patch test 1, 2 weeks after DPC sensitization. Documented treatment: therapeutic diphenylcyclopropenone sensitization with weekly scalp DPC. TCRdb re-called the RACE reads with MiXCR, one entry per CDR3 protein. The sample lists a few hundred thousand distinct CDR3 sequences, more than 4.5% occurring once. The material sequenced was whole blood, taken in connection with sensitization to the hapten diphenylcyclopropenone (DPC). These receptors all stem from a woman aged 50 to 60 with alopecia areata. Some clones in this sample may be carry-over from other donors' samples.

This clonotype was detected many times. This chain joins TRBV12-3 or TRBV12-4 and TRBJ1-4; D unclear. The V and J ends lost 1 base and 7 bases respectively, with 10 bases between them. The CDR3 length is 14 residues. This CDR3 is CASSLERQSEKLFF. The CDR3 nucleotides are TGTGCCAGCAGTTTAGAGCGGCAGAGTGAAAAACTGTTTTTT.

For this clonotype: A single base separates this from a much larger clone, so it may be a read error. This rearrangement joins TRBV2 to TRBJ2-7; D is ambiguous. CDR1 is SNHLY and CDR2 is FYNNEI in the germline V gene. The CDR3 is 14 amino acids. CDR3 sequence reads: CARSAGLGYYEQYF. For the CDR3, the DNA is TGTGCCAGAAGTGCCGGTTTGGGGTACTACGAGCAGTACTTC.

At least ten counts were recorded for this clonotype. CDR3: CASSLAGTKRHDGYTF. The CDR3, as DNA: TGTGCCAGCAGTCTTGCAGGGACTAAAAGACATGACGGCTACACCTTC. The chain joins TRBV28 to TRBJ1-2, with D tentatively TRBD1 (5 bases). This CDR3 has 16 amino acids. V lost 5 bases, J lost 8 bases, and 24 bases lay in between. Germline CDR1 and CDR2: MDHEN and SYDVKM.

Only a few counts were recorded for this clonotype. The chain carries TRBV6-2 or TRBV6-3 and TRBJ1-1, with no clear D. The CDR3 contains 13 residues. Germline CDR1 MNHEY, CDR2 SVGEGT. Trimming removed 8 bases from V and 4 bases from J, with 14 bases in between. For the CDR3, the DNA is TGTGCCAGCTACCCTCCCGGTGCCACTGAAGCTTTCTTT. Protein sequence: CASYPPGATEAFF.

Ten or more counts support this clonotype. The chain uses TRBV20-1 and TRBJ2-3, with 11 bases lining up with TRBD2. In germline, CDR1 is DFQATT, CDR2 SNEGSKA (reference sequence). With V trimmed by 3 bases and J by 0 bases, 5 bases remained unmatched. The CDR3 spans 16 residues. The CDR3, as DNA: TGCAGTGCTAGGGCTAGCGGGGGGCCTAGCACAGATACGCAGTATTTT. Translation: CSARASGGPSTDTQYF.